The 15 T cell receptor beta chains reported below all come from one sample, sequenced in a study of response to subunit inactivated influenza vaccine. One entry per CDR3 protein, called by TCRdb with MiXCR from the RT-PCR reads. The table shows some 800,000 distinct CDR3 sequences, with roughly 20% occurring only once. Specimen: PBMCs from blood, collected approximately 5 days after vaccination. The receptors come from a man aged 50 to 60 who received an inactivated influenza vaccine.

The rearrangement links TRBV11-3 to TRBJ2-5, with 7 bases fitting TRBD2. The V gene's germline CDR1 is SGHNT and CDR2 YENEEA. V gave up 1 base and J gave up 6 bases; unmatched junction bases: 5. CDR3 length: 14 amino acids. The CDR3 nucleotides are TGTGCCAGCAGCTTAGCGGGACTACACCAGACCCAGTACTTC. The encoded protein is CASSLAGLHQTQYF.

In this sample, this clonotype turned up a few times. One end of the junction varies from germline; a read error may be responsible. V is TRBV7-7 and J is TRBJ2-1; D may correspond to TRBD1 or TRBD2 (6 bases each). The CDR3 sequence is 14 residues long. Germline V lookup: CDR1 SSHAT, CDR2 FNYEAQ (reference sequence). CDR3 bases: TGTGCTAGCAGCCCAACGGGGGCGGATAATGAGCAGTTCTTC. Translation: CASSPTGADNEQFF.

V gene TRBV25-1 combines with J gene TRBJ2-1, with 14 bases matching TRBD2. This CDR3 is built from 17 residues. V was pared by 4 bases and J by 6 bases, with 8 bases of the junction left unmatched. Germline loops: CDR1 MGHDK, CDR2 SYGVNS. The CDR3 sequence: CASSGGLAGGPFNEQFF. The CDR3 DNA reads TGTGCCAGCAGTGGCGGACTAGCGGGAGGCCCCTTCAATGAGCAGTTCTTC.

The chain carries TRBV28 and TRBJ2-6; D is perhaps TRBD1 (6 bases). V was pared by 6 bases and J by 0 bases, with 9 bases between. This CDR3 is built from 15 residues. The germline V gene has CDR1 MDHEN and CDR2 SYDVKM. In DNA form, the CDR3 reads TGTGCCAGCAGACAGACAGGCTCTGGGGCCAACGTCCTGACTTTC. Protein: CASRQTGSGANVLTF.

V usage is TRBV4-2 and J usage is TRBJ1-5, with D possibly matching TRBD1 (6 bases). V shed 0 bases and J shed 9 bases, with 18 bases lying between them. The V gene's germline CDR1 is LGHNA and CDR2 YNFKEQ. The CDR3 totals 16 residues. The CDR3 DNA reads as TGTGCCAGCAGCCAAGATGGTACGGGGGCCGGTAGGCCCCAGCATTTT. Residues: CASSQDGTGAGRPQHF.

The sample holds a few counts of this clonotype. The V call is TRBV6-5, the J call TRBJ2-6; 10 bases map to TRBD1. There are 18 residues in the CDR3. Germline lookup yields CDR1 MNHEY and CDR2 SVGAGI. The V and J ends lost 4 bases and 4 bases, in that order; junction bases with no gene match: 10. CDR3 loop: CASSWDRGHSTGANVLTF. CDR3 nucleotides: TGTGCCAGCAGTTGGGACAGGGGACATTCTACCGGGGCCAACGTCCTGACTTTC.

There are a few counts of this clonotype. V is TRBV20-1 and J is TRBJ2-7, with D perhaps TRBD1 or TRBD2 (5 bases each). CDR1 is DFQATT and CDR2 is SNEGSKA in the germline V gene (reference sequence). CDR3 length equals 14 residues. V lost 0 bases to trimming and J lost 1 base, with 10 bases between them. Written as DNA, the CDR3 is TGCAGTGCTAGAGACCCGGGACCGTCCTACGAGCAGTACTTC. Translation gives CSARDPGPSYEQYF.

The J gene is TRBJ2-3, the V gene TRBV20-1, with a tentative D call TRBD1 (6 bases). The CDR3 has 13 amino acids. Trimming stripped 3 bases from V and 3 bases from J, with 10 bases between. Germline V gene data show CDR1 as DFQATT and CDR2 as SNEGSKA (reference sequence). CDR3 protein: CSASETGTDTQYF. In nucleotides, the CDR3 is TGCAGTGCTAGCGAAACAGGGACAGATACGCAGTATTTT.

DNA for the CDR3: TGTGCCAGCAGCCCGACGACAGGCAGTCTGTTTTTT. Its translation is CASSPTTGSLFF. J is TRBJ1-4 and V is TRBV7-2; D perhaps matches TRBD1 (6 bases). Per germline, CDR1 SGHTA and CDR2 FQGNSA. The CDR3 contains 12 residues. V lost 5 bases and J 14 bases, leaving 15 bases between the germline ends.

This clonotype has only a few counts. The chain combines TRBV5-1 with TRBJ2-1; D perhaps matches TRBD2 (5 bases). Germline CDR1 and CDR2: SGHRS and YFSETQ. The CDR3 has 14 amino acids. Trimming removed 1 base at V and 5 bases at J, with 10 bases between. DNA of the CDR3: TGCGCCAGCAGCTTGATAGGAGGCCACAATGAGCAGTTCTTC. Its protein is CASSLIGGHNEQFF.

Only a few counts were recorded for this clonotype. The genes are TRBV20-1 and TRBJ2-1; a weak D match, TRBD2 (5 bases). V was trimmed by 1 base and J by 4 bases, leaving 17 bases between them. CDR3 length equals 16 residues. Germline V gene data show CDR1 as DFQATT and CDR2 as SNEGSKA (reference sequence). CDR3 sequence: CSARGFPSNLYNEQFF. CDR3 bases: TGCAGTGCTAGAGGTTTTCCTAGCAACCTATACAATGAGCAGTTCTTC.

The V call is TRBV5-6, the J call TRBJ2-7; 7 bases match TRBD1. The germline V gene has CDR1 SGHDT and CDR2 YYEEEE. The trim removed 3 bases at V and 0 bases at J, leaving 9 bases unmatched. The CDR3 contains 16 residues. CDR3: CASSWMTGSSSYEQYF. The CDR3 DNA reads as TGTGCCAGCAGCTGGATGACAGGGTCGAGCTCCTACGAGCAGTACTTC.

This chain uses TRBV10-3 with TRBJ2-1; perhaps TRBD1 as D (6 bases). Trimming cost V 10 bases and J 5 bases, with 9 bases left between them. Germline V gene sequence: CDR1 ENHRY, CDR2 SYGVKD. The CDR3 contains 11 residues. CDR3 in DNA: TGTGCCACGACAGGAGACAATGAGCAGTTCTTC. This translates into CATTGDNEQFF.

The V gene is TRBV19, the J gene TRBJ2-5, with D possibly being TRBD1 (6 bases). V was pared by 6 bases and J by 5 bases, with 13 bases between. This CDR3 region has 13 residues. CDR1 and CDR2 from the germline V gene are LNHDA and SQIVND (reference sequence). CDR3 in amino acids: CASSNSQGETQYF. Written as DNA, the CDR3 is TGTGCCAGTAGCAATAGCCAGGGGGAGACCCAGTACTTC.

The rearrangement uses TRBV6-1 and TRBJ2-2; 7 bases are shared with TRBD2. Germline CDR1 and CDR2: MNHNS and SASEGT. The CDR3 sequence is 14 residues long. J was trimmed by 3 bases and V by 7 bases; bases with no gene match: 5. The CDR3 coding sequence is TGTGCCAGCATGGGGGGGACCTACACCGGGGAGCTGTTTTTT. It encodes CASMGGTYTGELFF.